This entry is about one T cell receptor (beta chain). Its antigen target is currently unknown. Per-nucleotide qualities are absent, and no much larger clonotype sits a single base away. These data belong to a study of T cell repertoires in cytomegalovirus infection (dated by TCRdb to about 2019). As for the study more broadly: Recently identified HLA-C-restricted CMV epitopes, whose presentation resists viral immunomodulation, were targeted by peptide stimulations together with well-studied HLA-B-restricted epitopes. The HLA type of each donor mattered for the analysis, because public TCR beta signatures pointed to carriage of CMV infection along with the matching HLA type.

The full study reports these points: The ex vivo response was dominated by HLA-C-restricted CMV-specific TCR beta clonotypes, which also provided the single most frequent clonotype in two of eight donors. In both this cohort and an independent roughly 350-donor cohort, the cumulative frequency of public TCR beta family members distinguished carriers of CMV infection plus the relevant HLA type.

According to the study, the label for this sample's treatment or condition signals: in vitro stimulation with specific CMV peptide epitopes to enrich CMV-specific T cells. Sequencing relied on an Illumina HiSeq 1500. TCRdb redid the processing of the public reads, applying fastp at Q25 and MiXCR, and retained in-frame beta chains. For every CDR3 protein sequence, its rows merge into one entry that carries the most common genes and DNA. The sample has 360,000 or so distinct CDR3 sequences on record, about a third of them singletons. The ten largest clones add up to less than 15% of the sample. Specimen: cultured PBMCs, collected from culture after CMV antigen stimulation. The TCR was taken from a human donor in good health (CMV status not recorded). Some clones in this sample may be carry-over from other donors' samples.

Here is the DNA: TGTGCCAGCAGCCAAAACCGGGTCCCACGGAGCAATGAGCAGTTCTTC. It codes for CASSQNRVPRSNEQFF. In this chain, TRBV7-8 is recombined with TRBJ2-1; the D gene lacks a confident call. The germline V gene gives CDR1 as SGHVS and CDR2 as FQNEAQ. The junction shows trimming of 5 bases on V and 6 bases on J, plus 20 bases between the germline ends. There are 16 amino acids in the CDR3, from cysteine to phenylalanine inclusive. Just CDR3 DNA is preserved here, 48 bases in frame from base 1.